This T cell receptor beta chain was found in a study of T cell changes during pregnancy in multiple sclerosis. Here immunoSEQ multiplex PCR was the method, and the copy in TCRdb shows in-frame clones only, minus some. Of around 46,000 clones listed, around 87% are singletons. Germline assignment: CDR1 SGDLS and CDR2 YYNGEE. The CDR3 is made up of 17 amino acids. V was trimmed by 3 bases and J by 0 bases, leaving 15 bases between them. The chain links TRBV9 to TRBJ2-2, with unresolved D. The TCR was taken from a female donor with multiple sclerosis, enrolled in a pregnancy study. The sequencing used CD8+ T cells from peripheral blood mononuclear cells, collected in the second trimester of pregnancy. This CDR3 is CASSANYKEANTGELFF. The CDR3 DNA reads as TGTGCCAGCAGCGCGAACTACAAGGAAGCGAACACCGGGGAGCTGTTTTTT.